A single sample gave rise to the 11 T cell receptor beta chains below, sequenced in a study of blood T cell repertoires in COVID-19. Assay: immunoSEQ multiplex PCR; the TCRdb copy retains only in-frame clones and omits some. The top ten hold 3% to 4.5% of the sample, which has roughly 380,000 clones, roughly 90% seen once. Material for sequencing was peripheral blood. These TCRs come from a woman aged 60-70 years with COVID-19, enrolled during active disease.

The CDR3 region is CASTYGYNSPLHF. The CDR3 DNA is TGTGCCAGCACTTACGGTTATAATTCACCCCTCCACTTT. The chain employs TRBV11-2 and TRBJ1-6; D remains ambiguous. V was clipped by 7 bases and J by 4 bases, with 8 bases between them. The CDR3 is 13 amino acids. CDR1 and CDR2 (germline): SGHAT, FQNNGV.

The chain recombines TRBV9 with TRBJ2-3, with D perhaps matching TRBD2 (5 bases). The V end was cut by 3 bases, the J end by 5 bases, with 16 bases between. CDR3 size: 15 residues. Germline CDR1 and CDR2: SGDLS and YYNGEE. CDR3 in DNA: TGTGCCAGCAGCGGAGGAGGACCGGGTTTAGATACGCAGTATTTT. It specifies CASSGGGPGLDTQYF.

This chain connects TRBV18 to TRBJ1-1; no definite D call. V lost 5 bases to trimming and J lost 0 bases, with 13 bases between them. This CDR3 spans 15 amino acids. CDR1 and CDR2 (germline): KGHSH, LQKENI. CDR3 in DNA: TGTGCCAGCTCAGAGTTCGAACTCATGAACACTGAAGCTTTCTTT. It specifies CASSEFELMNTEAFF.

The chain employs TRBV5-4 and TRBJ2-4, with TRBD1 as a possible D gene (5 bases). CDR1 is SGHNT and CDR2 is YYREEE in the germline V gene (reference sequence). This CDR3 has 14 amino acids. V was trimmed by 1 base and J by 2 bases, leaving 7 bases between them. For the CDR3, the DNA is TGTGCCAGCAGCTTGAGGGGAACCAAAAACATTCAGTACTTC. Protein sequence: CASSLRGTKNIQYF.

The chain employs TRBV15 and TRBJ2-3; no definite D call. The CDR3 totals 15 residues. The germline gives CDR1 LNHNV, CDR2 YYDKDF (reference sequence). Trimming removed 4 bases at V and 2 bases at J, with 13 bases between. The CDR3 sequence: CATSKITTSTDTQYF. The CDR3 region has the DNA TGTGCCACCAGCAAGATAACAACCTCCACAGATACGCAGTATTTT.

This rearrangement joins TRBV19 to TRBJ2-7; TRBD2 might be the D (6 bases). Trimming pared 7 bases from V and 0 bases from J, leaving 13 bases between. Germline-derived CDR1 and CDR2 are LNHDA and SQIVND (reference sequence). The CDR3 runs 14 residues. For the CDR3, the DNA is TGTGCCAGTAAGCAGAACGGGGGCTCCTACGAGCAGTACTTC. It codes for CASKQNGGSYEQYF.

V usage is TRBV14 and J usage is TRBJ2-5; D possibly corresponds to TRBD2 (6 bases). The V and J ends lost 1 base and 8 bases respectively, with 20 bases between them. The CDR3 length is 16 residues. The germline CDR1 and CDR2 sequences are SGHDN and FVKESK. CDR3 nucleotides: TGTGCCAGCAGCCAAGCACTTTCTTGGCAGGAGGGAACCCAGTACTTC. This codes for CASSQALSWQEGTQYF.

This chain links TRBV5-4 with TRBJ2-1; weak D call: TRBD2 (6 bases). CDR1 and CDR2 (germline): SGHNT, YYREEE (reference sequence). The CDR3 is made up of 13 amino acids. V lost 4 bases to trimming and J lost 4 bases, with 9 bases between them. The CDR3, as DNA: TGTGCCAGCAGCCAGGGACTTTACAATGAGCAGTTCTTC. Protein sequence: CASSQGLYNEQFF.

The chain employs TRBV11-2 and TRBJ2-7; 13 bases are shared with TRBD2. The trim removed 4 bases at V and 6 bases at J, leaving 6 bases unmatched. Germline CDR1 reads SGHAT; CDR2 reads FQNNGV. CDR3 length equals 15 residues. CDR3 sequence: CASSSRTSGGLEQYF. The CDR3 coding sequence is TGTGCCAGCAGCTCGAGGACTAGCGGGGGTCTCGAGCAGTACTTC.

The chain uses TRBV11-2 and TRBJ1-2; the match to TRBD1 covers 7 bases. The CDR3 is 14 residues long. With V trimmed by 5 bases and J by 4 bases, 7 bases remained unmatched. Germline assignment: CDR1 SGHAT and CDR2 FQNNGV. The CDR3, as DNA: TGTGCCAGCAGCCAATTGGGACAGACCTATGGCTACACCTTC. Translated, it gives CASSQLGQTYGYTF.

The chain is built from TRBV5-1 and TRBJ2-5, with D hard to call. Germline loops: CDR1 SGHRS, CDR2 YFSETQ. CDR3 length: 11 amino acids. Trimming stripped 2 bases from V and 5 bases from J, with 4 bases between. This chain's CDR3 is CASSFGETQYF. Written as DNA, the CDR3 is TGCGCCAGCAGCTTCGGGGAGACCCAGTACTTC.